Following are 15 T cell receptor beta chains from one sample sequenced in a study of T cells in Graves' hyperthyroidism and ophthalmopathy. RNA transcripts served as the template for amplifying TCR beta CDR3 regions. With the HTBI primer set, the TCR CDR3 went through a first round of RT-PCR. TCRdb re-called the multiplex PCR reads with MiXCR, one entry per CDR3 protein. The table has about 520,000 distinct CDR3 sequences, 20% seen once. The sequencing sample was made of blood. These receptors all stem from a man between 18 and 35 years old with Graves' hyperthyroidism.

This clonotype was seen a handful of times. The V call is TRBV3-1, the J call TRBJ2-7; possible D gene TRBD1, 6 bases. This CDR3 region has 13 residues. The V and J ends lost 4 bases and 4 bases respectively, with 11 bases between them. CDR1 and CDR2 (germline): LGHDT, YNNKEL (reference sequence). CDR3 region: CASSLLQGYEQYF. The CDR3 DNA reads as TGTGCCAGCAGCCTTCTACAGGGTTACGAGCAGTACTTC.

This clonotype was counted ten times or more. CDR3 region: CASSEAWGLGETQYF. The DNA of the CDR3 is TGTGCCAGCAGTGAAGCTTGGGGGCTGGGAGAGACCCAGTACTTC. The chain recombines TRBV6-1 with TRBJ2-5, with D possibly TRBD1 on 6 matching bases. Trimming removed 0 bases from V and 4 bases from J, with 12 bases in between. This CDR3 region has 15 residues. In germline, CDR1 is MNHNS, CDR2 SASEGT.

A few counts support this clonotype. This chain joins TRBV28 and TRBJ2-2; D may correspond to TRBD1 or TRBD2 (6 bases each). The CDR3 is 15 residues long. Looked up from germline, CDR1 is MDHEN and CDR2 is SYDVKM. The V end was cut by 2 bases, the J end by 4 bases, with 11 bases between. This CDR3 is CASSLGGPATGELFF. In DNA form, the CDR3 reads TGTGCCAGCAGTTTAGGGGGGCCGGCCACCGGGGAGCTGTTTTTT.

Of note for this clonotype: This sequence may be a read error, since a much larger clone differs from it by one base. CDR3 nucleotide sequence: TGTGCCAGTAGTATCGGTCCTTCTACGGATACCCAGTACTTC. As protein: CASSIGPSTDTQYF. The V call is TRBV19, the J call TRBJ2-5; D gene unclear. V lost 3 bases and J lost 8, with 16 bases in between. The CDR3 consists of 14 residues. Germline loops: CDR1 LNHDA, CDR2 SQIVND (reference sequence).

At least ten counts were recorded for this clonotype. This rearrangement joins TRBV7-3 to TRBJ1-1; D is uncertain. The CDR3 runs 12 residues. The germline V gene encodes CDR1 SGHTA and CDR2 FQGTGA. V was clipped by 6 bases and J by 5 bases, with 10 bases between them. CDR3 amino acids: CASRPSRTEAFF. CDR3 coding DNA: TGTGCCAGCAGGCCTAGCAGGACTGAAGCTTTCTTT.

The rearrangement links TRBV28 to TRBJ2-7; D not resolved. Looked up from germline, CDR1 is MDHEN and CDR2 is SYDVKM. CDR3 length equals 13 residues. Between the trimmed V and J ends, which lost 7 bases and 4 bases, there was a span of 14 bases. The CDR3 sequence: CASTVGPGYEQYF. CDR3 nucleotides: TGTGCCAGCACGGTGGGCCCGGGTTACGAGCAGTACTTC.

This clonotype has at least ten counts. The CDR3 nucleotides read TGTGCCAGCAACGTACAGGGCCAGCCCCAGCATTTT. This gives the protein CASNVQGQPQHF. The rearrangement uses TRBV6-5 and TRBJ1-5, with a tentative D call TRBD1 (6 bases). This CDR3 comprises 12 residues. Germline assignment: CDR1 MNHEY and CDR2 SVGAGI. Trimming left V 7 bases short and J 7 bases short, with 11 bases between.

In this sample, this clonotype turned up many times. This rearrangement joins TRBV5-1 to TRBJ2-2, with D possibly TRBD1 on 5 matching bases. Germline V gene lookup returns CDR1 SGHRS and CDR2 YFSETQ. Trimming shortened V by 0 bases and J by 0 bases, and 12 bases separated the two germline ends. The CDR3 runs to 17 residues. CDR3 loop: CASSLGRVLPNTGELFF. CDR3 in DNA: TGCGCCAGCAGCTTGGGCAGGGTCCTCCCGAACACCGGGGAGCTGTTTTTT.

This clonotype has more than one count but fewer than ten. The chain recombines TRBV4-1 with TRBJ1-1, with D possibly being TRBD1 (6 bases). V lost 3 bases to trimming and J lost 10 bases, with 21 bases between them. CDR3 length: 15 residues. CDR1 is MGHRA and CDR2 is YSYEKL in the germline V gene. CDR3 in amino acids: CASSHLPGGRGGAFF. The CDR3 coding sequence is TGCGCCAGCAGCCACCTACCGGGGGGGCGGGGTGGAGCTTTCTTT.

This clonotype was seen just once. The chain uses TRBV5-1 and TRBJ1-1; weak D call: TRBD1 (5 bases). This CDR3 spans 17 amino acids. With 3 bases removed from V and 0 bases from J, the gap between germline ends came to 18 bases. CDR1 is SGHRS and CDR2 is YFSETQ in the germline V gene. As DNA, the CDR3 is TGCGCCAGCAGCTCGGGACTTTCAGGCCCCATGAACACTGAAGCTTTCTTT. Translating gives CASSSGLSGPMNTEAFF.

This clonotype was picked up many times. The rearrangement uses TRBV5-1 and TRBJ1-1; maybe TRBD1 (6 bases). V was shortened by 3 bases and J by 3 bases, with 12 bases between the two germline ends. The CDR3 is 14 residues long. CDR1 SGHRS and CDR2 YFSETQ come from the germline V gene. CDR3 sequence (DNA): TGCGCCAGCAGCTCGGGACAACCATACACTGAAGCTTTCTTT. Translation gives CASSSGQPYTEAFF.

This clonotype has ten or more counts. The chain has TRBV15 and TRBJ2-7; 8 nucleotides agree with TRBD1. Trimming removed 0 bases from V and 6 bases from J; junction bases left unmatched: 7. The CDR3 totals 15 residues. From germline, CDR1 is LNHNV and CDR2 YYDKDF (reference sequence). The DNA of the CDR3 is TGTGCCACCAGCAGAGAGGGACAGGCTCTTAGCGAGCAGTACTTC. Protein sequence: CATSREGQALSEQYF.

This clonotype was observed a single time. The chain employs TRBV11-1 and TRBJ2-7; D tentatively reads TRBD1 or TRBD2 (5 bases each). From germline, CDR1 is SGHAT and CDR2 FQDESV (reference sequence). The CDR3 length is 17 residues. Trimming left V 3 bases short and J 0 bases short, with 18 bases between. CDR3 sequence: CASSFPRDGNVSYEQYF. The CDR3 DNA reads TGTGCCAGCAGCTTCCCCCGGGACGGAAATGTCTCCTACGAGCAGTACTTC.

This clonotype was observed many times. V gene TRBV6-5 combines with J gene TRBJ1-5; D ambiguous. Trimming took off 2 bases at V and 6 bases at J, with 8 bases between the two ends. Germline CDR1 MNHEY, CDR2 SVGAGI. This CDR3 spans 13 amino acids. The CDR3 region has the DNA TGTGCCAGCAGTTACATGTTGGGTCAGCCCCAGCATTTT. This sequence encodes CASSYMLGQPQHF.

This clonotype came up many times. The chain links TRBV20-1 to TRBJ1-1; D is uncertain. Trimming took off 8 bases at V and 5 bases at J, with 18 bases between the two ends. CDR1 and CDR2 (germline): DFQATT, SNEGSKA (reference sequence). The CDR3 is made up of 13 amino acids. As DNA, the CDR3 is TGCAGTAACACCCGGGCCCCGGGAACTGAAGCTTTCTTT. Protein sequence: CSNTRAPGTEAFF.